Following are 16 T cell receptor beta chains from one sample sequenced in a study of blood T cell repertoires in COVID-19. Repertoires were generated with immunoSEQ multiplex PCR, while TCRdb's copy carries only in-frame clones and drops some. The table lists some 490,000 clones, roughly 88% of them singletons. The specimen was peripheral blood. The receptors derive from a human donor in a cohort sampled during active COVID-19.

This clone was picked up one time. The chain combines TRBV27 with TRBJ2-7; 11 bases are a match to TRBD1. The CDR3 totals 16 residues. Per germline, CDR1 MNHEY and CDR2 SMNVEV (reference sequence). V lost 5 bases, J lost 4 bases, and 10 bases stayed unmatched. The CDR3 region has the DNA TGTGCCAGCAGTGGACTCCGGGGACAGGGGGGGTACGAGCAGTACTTC. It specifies CASSGLRGQGGYEQYF.

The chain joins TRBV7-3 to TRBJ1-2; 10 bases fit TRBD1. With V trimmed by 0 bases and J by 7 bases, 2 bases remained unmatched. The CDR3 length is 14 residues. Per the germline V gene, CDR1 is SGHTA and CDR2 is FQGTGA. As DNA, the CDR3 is TGTGCCAGCAGCTTAACGGGACAGGGGATTGGCTACACCTTC. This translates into CASSLTGQGIGYTF. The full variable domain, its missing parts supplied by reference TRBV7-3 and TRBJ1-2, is GAGVSQTPSNKVTEKGKYVELRCDPISGHTALYWYRQSLGQGPEFLIYFQGTGAADDSGLPNDRFFAVRPEGSVSTLKIQRTERGDSAVYLCASSLTGQGIGYTFGSGTRLTVV.

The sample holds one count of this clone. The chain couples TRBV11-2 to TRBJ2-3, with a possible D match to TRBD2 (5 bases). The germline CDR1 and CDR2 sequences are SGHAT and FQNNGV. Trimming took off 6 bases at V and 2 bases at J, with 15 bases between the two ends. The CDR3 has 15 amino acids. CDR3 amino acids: CASRGGGGSTDTQYF. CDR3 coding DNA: TGTGCCAGCAGAGGCGGAGGCGGGTCCACAGATACGCAGTATTTT.

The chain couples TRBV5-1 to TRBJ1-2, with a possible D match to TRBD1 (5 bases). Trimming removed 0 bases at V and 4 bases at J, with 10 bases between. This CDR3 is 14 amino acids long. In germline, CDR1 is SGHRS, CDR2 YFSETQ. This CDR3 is CASSLEDTTYGYTF. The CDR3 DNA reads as TGCGCCAGCAGCTTGGAGGACACGACCTATGGCTACACCTTC.

The CDR3 DNA follows: TGCGCCAGCAGCTTGGACCAGGGATCCACTGAAGCTTTCTTT. Translating gives CASSLDQGSTEAFF. This sequence joins TRBV5-1 and TRBJ1-1, with D perhaps TRBD1 (5 bases). Germline V CDR1 and CDR2: SGHRS, YFSETQ. The CDR3 has 14 amino acids. Deletions cut 0 bases from V and 4 bases from J, with 10 bases between.

The CDR3: CASSLDGHPYGYTF. DNA of the CDR3: TGTGCCAGCAGCTTAGACGGACACCCGTATGGCTACACCTTC. The rearrangement uses TRBV7-2 and TRBJ1-2; D perhaps matches TRBD1 (5 bases). This CDR3 is built from 14 residues. Per the germline V gene, CDR1 is SGHTA and CDR2 is FQGNSA. Trimming removed 1 base from V and 5 bases from J, with 11 bases in between. Using reference TRBV7-2 and TRBJ1-2 for the parts outside the CDR3, the full variable domain is GAGVSQSPSNKVTEKGKDVELRCDPISGHTALYWYRQSLGQGLEFLIYFQGNSAPDKSGLPSDRFSAERTGGSVSTLTIQRTQQEDSAVYLCASSLDGHPYGYTFGSGTRLTVV.

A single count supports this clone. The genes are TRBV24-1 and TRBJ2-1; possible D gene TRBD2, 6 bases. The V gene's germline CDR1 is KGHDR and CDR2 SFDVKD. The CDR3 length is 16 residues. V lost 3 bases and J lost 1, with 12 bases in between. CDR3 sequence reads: CATSDTIGGSYNEQFF. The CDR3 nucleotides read TGTGCCACCAGTGATACCATCGGGGGTTCCTACAATGAGCAGTTCTTC.

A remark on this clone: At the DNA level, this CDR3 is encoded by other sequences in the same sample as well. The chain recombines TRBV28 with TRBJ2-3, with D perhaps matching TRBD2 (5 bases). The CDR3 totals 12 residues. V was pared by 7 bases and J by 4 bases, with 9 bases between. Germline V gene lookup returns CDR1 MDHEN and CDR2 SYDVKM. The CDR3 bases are TGTGCCAGCACCGGAGGCGCAGATACGCAGTATTTT. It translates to CASTGGADTQYF.

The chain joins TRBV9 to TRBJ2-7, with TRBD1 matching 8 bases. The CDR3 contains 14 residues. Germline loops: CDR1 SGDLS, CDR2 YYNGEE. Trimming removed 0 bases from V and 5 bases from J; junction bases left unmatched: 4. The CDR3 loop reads CASSVGSTGDEQYF. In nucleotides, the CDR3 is TGTGCCAGCAGCGTAGGTTCGACAGGGGACGAGCAGTACTTC.

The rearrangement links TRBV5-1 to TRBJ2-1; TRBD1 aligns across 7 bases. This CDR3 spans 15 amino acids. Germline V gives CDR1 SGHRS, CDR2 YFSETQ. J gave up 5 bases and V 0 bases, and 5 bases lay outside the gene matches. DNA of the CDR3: TGCGCCAGCAGCTTGGAGGGGGCCCTCCACAATGAGCAGTTCTTC. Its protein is CASSLEGALHNEQFF.

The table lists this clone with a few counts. The CDR3 is CASSVAFLGSGELFF. CDR3 DNA sequence: TGTGCCAGCAGCGTAGCTTTTCTCGGGAGCGGGGAGCTGTTTTTT. The chain carries TRBV9 and TRBJ2-2, with D perhaps TRBD2 (6 bases). Germline-derived CDR1 and CDR2 are SGDLS and YYNGEE. V lost 0 bases and J lost 7, with 13 bases in between. The CDR3 runs 15 residues.

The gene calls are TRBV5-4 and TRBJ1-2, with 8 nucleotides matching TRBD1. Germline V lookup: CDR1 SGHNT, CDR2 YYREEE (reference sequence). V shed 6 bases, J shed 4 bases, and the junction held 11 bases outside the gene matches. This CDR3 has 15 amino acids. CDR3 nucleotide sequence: TGTGCCAGCACCTTCGGACAGGGAGGATTCTATGGCTACACCTTC. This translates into CASTFGQGGFYGYTF.

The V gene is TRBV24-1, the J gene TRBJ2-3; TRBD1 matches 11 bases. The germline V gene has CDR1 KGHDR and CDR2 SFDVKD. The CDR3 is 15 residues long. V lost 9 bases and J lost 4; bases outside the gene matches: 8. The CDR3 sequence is CATGWTGGLADTQYF. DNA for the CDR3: TGTGCCACCGGCTGGACAGGGGGCTTGGCAGATACGCAGTATTTT.

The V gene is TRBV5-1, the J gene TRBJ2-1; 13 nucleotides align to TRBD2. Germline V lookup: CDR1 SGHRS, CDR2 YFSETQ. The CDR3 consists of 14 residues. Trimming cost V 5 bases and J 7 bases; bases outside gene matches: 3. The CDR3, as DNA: TGCGCCAGCAGTACGGGACTAGCGGGGAATGAGCAGTTCTTC. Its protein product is CASSTGLAGNEQFF.

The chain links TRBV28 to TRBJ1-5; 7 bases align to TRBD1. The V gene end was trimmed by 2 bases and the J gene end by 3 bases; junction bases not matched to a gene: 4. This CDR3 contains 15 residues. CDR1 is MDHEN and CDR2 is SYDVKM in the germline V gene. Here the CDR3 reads CASSLPTGVNQPQHF. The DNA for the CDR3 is TGTGCCAGCAGTTTACCCACAGGGGTCAATCAGCCCCAGCATTTT. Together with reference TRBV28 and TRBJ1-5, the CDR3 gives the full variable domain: DVKVTQSSRYLVKRTGEKVFLECVQDMDHENMFWYRQDPGLGLRLIYFSYDVKMKEKGDIPEGYSVSREKKERFSLILESASTNQTSMYLCASSLPTGVNQPQHFGDGTRLSIL.

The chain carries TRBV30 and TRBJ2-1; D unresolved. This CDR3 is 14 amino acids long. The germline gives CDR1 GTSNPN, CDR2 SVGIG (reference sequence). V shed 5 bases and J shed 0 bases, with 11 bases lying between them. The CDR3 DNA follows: TGTGCCTGGGGGGTAAAGAGCTCCTACAATGAGCAGTTCTTC. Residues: CAWGVKSSYNEQFF.